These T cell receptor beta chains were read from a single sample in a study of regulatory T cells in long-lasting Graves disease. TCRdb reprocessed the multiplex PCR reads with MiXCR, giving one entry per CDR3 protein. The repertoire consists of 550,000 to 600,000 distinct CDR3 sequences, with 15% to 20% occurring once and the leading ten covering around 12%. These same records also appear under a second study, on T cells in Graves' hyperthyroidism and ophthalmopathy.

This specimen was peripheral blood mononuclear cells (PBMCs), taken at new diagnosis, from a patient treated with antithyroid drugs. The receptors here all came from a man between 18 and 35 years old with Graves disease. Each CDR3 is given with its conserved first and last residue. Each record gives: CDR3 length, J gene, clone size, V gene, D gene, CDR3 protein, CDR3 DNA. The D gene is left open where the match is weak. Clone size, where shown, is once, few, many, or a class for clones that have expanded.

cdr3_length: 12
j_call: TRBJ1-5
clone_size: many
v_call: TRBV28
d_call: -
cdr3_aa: CASSDSNQPQHF
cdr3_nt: TGTGCCAGCAGTGACAGCAATCAGCCCCAGCATTTT

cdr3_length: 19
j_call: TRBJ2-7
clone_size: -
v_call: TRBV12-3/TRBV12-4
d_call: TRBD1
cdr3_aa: CASRSRQGATRTLPYEQYF
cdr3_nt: TGTGCCAGCAGGTCCCGACAGGGCGCGACCCGTACCCTACCGTACGAGCAGTACTTC

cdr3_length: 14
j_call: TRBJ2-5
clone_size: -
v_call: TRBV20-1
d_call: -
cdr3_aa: CSASRQDFAETQYF
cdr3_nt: TGCAGTGCTAGTCGACAGGACTTTGCAGAGACCCAGTACTTC

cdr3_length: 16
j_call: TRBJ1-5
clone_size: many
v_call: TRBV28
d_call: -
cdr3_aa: CASTPPWTESNQPQHF
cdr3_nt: TGTGCCAGCACCCCGCCCTGGACAGAAAGCAATCAGCCCCAGCATTTT

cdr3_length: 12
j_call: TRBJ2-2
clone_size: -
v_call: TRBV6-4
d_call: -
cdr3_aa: CASTVDGGELFF
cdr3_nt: TGTGCCAGCACAGTGGATGGCGGGGAGCTGTTTTTT

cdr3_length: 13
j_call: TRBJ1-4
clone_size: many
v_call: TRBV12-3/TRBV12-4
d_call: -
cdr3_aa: CASSPGTNEKLFF
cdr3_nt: TGTGCCAGCAGTCCGGGGACAAATGAAAAACTGTTTTTT

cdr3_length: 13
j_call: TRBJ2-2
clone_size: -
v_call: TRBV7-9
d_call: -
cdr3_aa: CASSFQGGGELFF
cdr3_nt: TGTGCCAGCAGCTTCCAGGGCGGCGGGGAGCTGTTTTTT

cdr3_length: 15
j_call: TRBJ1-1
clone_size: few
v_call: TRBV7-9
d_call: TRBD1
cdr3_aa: CASSDGQGLNTEAFF
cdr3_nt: TGTGCCAGCAGCGACGGACAGGGTTTAAACACTGAAGCTTTCTTT

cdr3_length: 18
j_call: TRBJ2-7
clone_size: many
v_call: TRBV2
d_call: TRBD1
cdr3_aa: CASSGAGQGAPGSYEQYF
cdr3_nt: TGTGCCAGCAGTGGGGCCGGACAGGGGGCGCCGGGATCCTACGAGCAGTACTTC

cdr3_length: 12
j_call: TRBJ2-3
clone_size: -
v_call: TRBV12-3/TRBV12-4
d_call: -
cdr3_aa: CASSTDTRTQYF
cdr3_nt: TGTGCCAGCAGCACAGATACCCGAACGCAGTATTTT

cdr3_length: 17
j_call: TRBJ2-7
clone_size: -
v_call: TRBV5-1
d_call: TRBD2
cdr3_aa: CASRYHTGTSGKYEQYF
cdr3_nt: TGCGCCAGCAGATATCACACCGGGACTAGCGGGAAATACGAGCAGTACTTC

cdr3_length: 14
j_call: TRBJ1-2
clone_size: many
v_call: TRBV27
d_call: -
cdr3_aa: CASSQRWGDYGYTF
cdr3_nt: TGTGCCAGCAGCCAAAGGTGGGGGGACTATGGCTACACCTTC

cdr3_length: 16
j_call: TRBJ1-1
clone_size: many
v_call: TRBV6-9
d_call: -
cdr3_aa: CASSYVTIPLNTEAFF
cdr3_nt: TGTGCCAGCAGTTACGTCACAATCCCTTTGAACACTGAAGCTTTCTTT

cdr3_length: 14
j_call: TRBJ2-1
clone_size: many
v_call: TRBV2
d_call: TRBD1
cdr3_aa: CASRTDRVPNEQFF
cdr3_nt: TGTGCCAGCAGGACGGACAGGGTTCCTAATGAGCAGTTCTTC

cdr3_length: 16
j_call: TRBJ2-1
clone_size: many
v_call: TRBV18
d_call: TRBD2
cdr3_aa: CASSPTGTSGRAEQFF
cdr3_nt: TGTGCCAGCTCTCCCACGGGGACTAGCGGGAGGGCTGAGCAGTTCTTC

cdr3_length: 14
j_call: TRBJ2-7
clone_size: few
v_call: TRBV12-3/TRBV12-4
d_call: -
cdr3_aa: CASSSPPGAYEQYF
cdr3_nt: TGTGCCAGCAGTTCCCCCCCAGGGGCTTACGAGCAGTACTTC

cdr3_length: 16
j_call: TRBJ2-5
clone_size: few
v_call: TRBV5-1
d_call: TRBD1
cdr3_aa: CASTPQATGYGETQYF
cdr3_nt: TGCGCCAGCACCCCCCAAGCGACAGGGTACGGAGAGACCCAGTACTTC

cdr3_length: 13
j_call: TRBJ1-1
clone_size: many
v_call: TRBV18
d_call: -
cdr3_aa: CASSPPTATEAFF
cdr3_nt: TGTGCCAGCTCACCGCCGACAGCCACTGAAGCTTTCTTT

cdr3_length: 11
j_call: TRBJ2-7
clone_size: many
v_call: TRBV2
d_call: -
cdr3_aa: CASRVNIEQYF
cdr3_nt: TGTGCCAGCCGGGTCAACATCGAGCAGTACTTC

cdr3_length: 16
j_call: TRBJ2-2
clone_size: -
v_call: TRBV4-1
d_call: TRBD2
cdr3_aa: CASSGLAGQNTGELFF
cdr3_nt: TGCGCCAGCAGCGGACTAGCGGGGCAGAACACCGGGGAGCTGTTTTTT